This T cell receptor beta chain was observed in a study of OX40 agonist ivuxolimab in advanced cancers. Whole-study findings and limits: The study found that CD8+ T cells averaged more expanded clones than CD4+.

CDR1 and CDR2 (germline): MRHNA, SNTAGT. CDR3 length equals 12 residues. V was cut by 3 bases and J by 8 bases, with 7 bases left in between. TCRdb's copy holds only in-frame clones and misses some; the assay was immunoSEQ multiplex PCR. The data hold around 45,000 clones, with approximately 89% observed a single time. This clone was recorded only once. Its antigen is still unknown. The TCR sequence derives from an adult with an advanced solid tumor such as melanoma, head and neck, liver or kidney cancer. The sequencing here drew on CD4+ or CD8+ T cells sorted from blood, taken in a trial of the OX40 agonist ivuxolimab. The gene calls are TRBV6-4 and TRBJ2-2; D unresolved. CDR3 sequence reads: CASSERFGELFF. DNA for the CDR3: TGTGCCAGCAGTGAGCGATTTGGGGAGCTGTTTTTT.